This TCR beta chain was recorded in a study of blood T cell repertoires in COVID-19. The germline gives CDR1 SGHTA, CDR2 FQGNSA. V lost 5 bases to trimming and J lost 4 bases, with 14 bases between them. This CDR3 region has 14 residues. In the source study's methods: Amplified reference gene primers provided the basis for estimating nucleated cell counts. Sequencing was performed with immunoSEQ multiplex PCR; in TCRdb, only in-frame clones are kept and a portion is missing. Clone size and V and J calls were adopted from that table, with D and trimming inferred from the DNA. The top ten clones hold around 12% of a sample with 65,000 to 70,000 clones, about nine tenths of them seen once.

The TCR comes from a human donor with active COVID-19. The donor label of this sample is uncertain. V gene TRBV7-2 combines with J gene TRBJ1-2; D not certain. The sample comprised peripheral blood. In DNA form, the CDR3 reads TGTGCCAGCAGCCCCGCGGGAAGGAGCTATGGCTACACCTTC. This encodes CASSPAGRSYGYTF.